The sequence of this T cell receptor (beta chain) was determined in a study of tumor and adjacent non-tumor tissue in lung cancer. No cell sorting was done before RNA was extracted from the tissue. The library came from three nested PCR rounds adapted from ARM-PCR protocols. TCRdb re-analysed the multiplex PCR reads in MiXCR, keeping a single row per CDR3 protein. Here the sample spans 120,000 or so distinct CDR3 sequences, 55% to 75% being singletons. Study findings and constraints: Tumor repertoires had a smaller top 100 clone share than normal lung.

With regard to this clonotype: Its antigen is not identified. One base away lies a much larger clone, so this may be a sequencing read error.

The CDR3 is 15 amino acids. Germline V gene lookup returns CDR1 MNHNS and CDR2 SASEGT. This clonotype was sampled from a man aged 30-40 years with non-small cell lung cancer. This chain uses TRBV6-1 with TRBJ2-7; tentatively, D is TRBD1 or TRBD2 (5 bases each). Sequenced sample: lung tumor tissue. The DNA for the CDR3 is TGTGCCAGCAGCGACTCGCCGGGACCGTCCTACAAGCAGTACTTC. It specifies CASSDSPGPSYKQYF.